Shown below are 15 T cell receptor beta chains from a single sample sequenced in a study of identical twins. TCRdb analysed the 5' RACE reads with MiXCR anew, one entry per CDR3 protein. This repertoire shows more than 400,000 distinct CDR3 sequences, 13% to 15% found once; its top ten account for around 0.4%. These data were likewise used in another study, on yellow fever vaccine responses in identical twins.

The sequenced sample was CD4+ T cells sorted from blood. All receptors come from a young woman in good health.

This clonotype was counted a few times. V is TRBV20-1 and J is TRBJ2-3; D unresolved. Trimming took off 3 bases at V and 6 bases at J, with 10 bases between the two ends. The CDR3 has 12 residues. Germline V gene data show CDR1 as DFQATT and CDR2 as SNEGSKA (reference sequence). CDR3 sequence (DNA): TGCAGTGCTAGGGGGATGAGTGATACGCAGTATTTT. Encoded protein: CSARGMSDTQYF.

This clonotype has only a few counts. V and J are TRBV10-3 and TRBJ2-2; no definite D call. The CDR3 is 14 amino acids. The V end lost 2 bases, the J end lost 5 bases, and 9 bases lay between the germline ends. Germline V gene data show CDR1 as ENHRY and CDR2 as SYGVKD. The CDR3, as DNA: TGTGCCATCAGTGAGGTCGTCTCAACCGGGGAGCTGTTTTTT. Protein: CAISEVVSTGELFF.

Notes on this clonotype: The junction departs from germline at one end; a sequencing error may be responsible. The chain couples TRBV28 to TRBJ2-4; D could derive from TRBD1 or TRBD2 (5 bases each). From germline, CDR1 is MDHEN and CDR2 SYDVKM. The CDR3 spans 11 residues. The chain's CDR3 is CASSSKAGTDF. The CDR3 DNA is TGTGCCAGCAGTTCGAAGGCAGGGACGGACTTC.

The V gene is TRBV5-7, the J gene TRBJ2-2; D not certain. TRBV5-7 is designated an ORF whose function remains uncertain. This CDR3 is 10 amino acids long. V shed 7 bases and J shed 4 bases, with 2 bases lying between them. CDR3 DNA sequence: TGTGCCAGCCCCACCGGGGAGCTGTTTTTT. Translation: CASPTGELFF.

V gene TRBV24-1 combines with J gene TRBJ2-3, with TRBD2 matching 11 bases. Unmatched junction bases numbered 8, after V lost 6 bases and J lost 7 bases. The germline gives CDR1 KGHDR, CDR2 SFDVKD. The CDR3 loop spans 15 amino acids. CDR3 sequence (DNA): TGTGCCACCAGTACGACTAGCGGGAATGCAAATACGCAGTATTTT. Its translation: CATSTTSGNANTQYF.

This chain links TRBV6-1 with TRBJ2-1; no firm D call. The CDR3 has 16 amino acids. Germline V lookup: CDR1 MNHNS, CDR2 SASEGT. V shed 6 bases and J shed 8 bases, with 23 bases lying between them. Here the CDR3 DNA reads TGTGCCAGCAGCCCCGGGTTGATTGGGCGTATTGATGAGCAGTTCTTC. Amino acids: CASSPGLIGRIDEQFF.

This clonotype has only a few counts. The chain carries TRBV29-1 and TRBJ1-1; 10 bases are a match to TRBD1. J lost 5 bases, V lost 4 bases, and 4 bases had no gene match. There are 13 residues in the CDR3. Germline V gives CDR1 SQVTM, CDR2 ANQGSEA. The CDR3 spells CSVVGQGKTEAFF. The CDR3 DNA follows: TGCAGCGTTGTGGGACAGGGGAAGACTGAAGCTTTCTTT.

The CDR3 bases are TGTGCCAGCAGTTTATGGGCAGCTGGCTACACCTTC. Amino acid sequence: CASSLWAAGYTF. The V gene is TRBV12-3 or TRBV12-4, the J gene TRBJ1-2; D uncertain. The CDR3 runs to 12 residues. Trimming removed 2 bases at V and 7 bases at J, with 8 bases between.

V is TRBV7-2 and J is TRBJ2-2; D is unresolved. The germline CDR1 and CDR2 sequences are SGHTA and FQGNSA. The V end lost 2 bases, the J end lost 1 base, and 8 bases lay between the germline ends. The length of the CDR3 is 15 residues. CDR3 in amino acids: CASSLITRNTGELFF. Here the CDR3 DNA reads TGTGCCAGCAGCTTAATAACCAGGAACACCGGGGAGCTGTTTTTT.

This clonotype was seen at least ten times. The chain links TRBV29-1 to TRBJ2-2; no clear D. V was trimmed by 4 bases and J by 0 bases, leaving 12 bases between them. CDR3 length: 15 amino acids. Germline-derived CDR1 and CDR2 are SQVTM and ANQGSEA. The CDR3 DNA sequence: TGCAGCGTTGGAGGACGGAACGCGAACACCGGGGAGCTGTTTTTT. Translating gives CSVGGRNANTGELFF.

This clonotype has a handful of counts. The genes are TRBV2 and TRBJ2-1; D uncertain. V was trimmed by 6 bases and J by 0 bases, leaving 9 bases between them. Germline CDR1 is SNHLY and CDR2 is FYNNEI. This CDR3 region has 14 residues. The CDR3, as DNA: TGTGCCAGCAGCGACAAATACTCCTACAATGAGCAGTTCTTC. Its translation is CASSDKYSYNEQFF.

The CDR3 region has the DNA TGTGCCAGCAGCTTTCTAAAGGGACAGGGAGACACCGGGGAGCTGTTTTTT. Amino acid sequence: CASSFLKGQGDTGELFF. This chain connects TRBV7-7 to TRBJ2-2, with TRBD1 matching 9 bases. With V trimmed by 3 bases and J by 3 bases, 8 bases remained unmatched. The CDR3 consists of 17 residues. Germline CDR1 and CDR2: SSHAT and FNYEAQ (reference sequence).

A few counts support this clonotype. The CDR3 loop is CATSGQGAGADTQYF. The CDR3 coding sequence is TGTGCCACCAGCGGACAGGGGGCGGGGGCAGATACGCAGTATTTT. The V call is TRBV15, the J call TRBJ2-3; 11 bases align to TRBD1. The CDR3 spans 15 residues. CDR1 is LNHNV and CDR2 is YYDKDF in the germline V gene (reference sequence). The J segment lost 4 bases and the V segment lost 5 bases, leaving 5 bases of the junction unmatched.

This clonotype was seen only a few times. This chain links TRBV27 with TRBJ1-1, with a tentative D call TRBD1 (6 bases). With 7 bases removed from V and 1 base from J, the gap between germline ends came to 19 bases. Germline-derived CDR1 and CDR2 are MNHEY and SMNVEV (reference sequence). The CDR3 is 16 amino acids. The CDR3 DNA reads as TGTGCCAGCACCAGTATTTTCACAGGGCGGAACACTGAAGCTTTCTTT. Its protein is CASTSIFTGRNTEAFF.

This clonotype came up a few times. This chain links TRBV11-2 with TRBJ2-1; tentatively, D is TRBD2 (6 bases). The V gene's germline CDR1 is SGHAT and CDR2 FQNNGV. The V end was cut by 3 bases, the J end by 6 bases, with 18 bases between. This CDR3 spans 16 amino acids. CDR3 bases: TGTGCCAGCAGCTTCGCCGGGACCGGGAGTCTCAATGAGCAGTTCTTC. Amino acids: CASSFAGTGSLNEQFF.